These 13 T cell receptor beta chains originate from one sample sequenced in a study of Ad26.COV2.S vaccination and SARS-CoV-2 variants. Treatment of the sample: over 15 received Ad26.COV2.S at low or high dose, single or two shots; 5 received placebo; per-sample allocation not given. The study sampled participants on day 63 after the first vaccine or placebo injection. Only in-frame clones appear in the TCRdb table, and some are missing; sequencing was by immunoSEQ multiplex PCR. The table lists hundreds of thousands of clones, 75% to 90% of them singletons, with around 10% in the top ten. Sequenced material: peripheral blood, taken in a trial of Ad26.COV2.S vaccine versus placebo. The receptors were sampled from a person between 18 and 60 years old who received the Ad26.COV2.S COVID-19 vaccine or a placebo.

Turning to this clone: The same CDR3 arises from other DNA sequences in this sample as well. The chain employs TRBV10-3 and TRBJ2-3; tentative D call: TRBD2 (5 bases). V lost 4 bases, J lost 0 bases, and 8 bases lay in between. The CDR3 runs 14 residues. Germline assignment: CDR1 ENHRY and CDR2 SYGVKD. Written as DNA, the CDR3 is TGTGCCATCAGTGGTGGCGGGAGCACAGATACGCAGTATTTT. It is translated as CAISGGGSTDTQYF.

This chain links TRBV28 with TRBJ2-3; the D is unclear. V was shortened by 5 bases and J by 0 bases, with 6 bases between the two germline ends. The CDR3 is 13 amino acids. Germline CDR1 MDHEN, CDR2 SYDVKM. CDR3: CASSPYSTDTQYF. As DNA, the CDR3 is TGTGCCAGCAGTCCCTACAGCACAGATACGCAGTATTTT.

The chain joins TRBV28 to TRBJ1-4; possible D gene TRBD1, 5 bases. The CDR3 is made up of 16 amino acids. V was clipped by 6 bases and J by 5 bases, with 19 bases between them. From germline, CDR1 is MDHEN and CDR2 SYDVKM. CDR3 sequence (DNA): TGTGCCAGCAGCCCCCTGGGTAAGGGGAGGAATGAAAAACTGTTTTTT. Residues: CASSPLGKGRNEKLFF.

The chain has TRBV4-1 and TRBJ2-1; the match to TRBD1 covers 9 bases. The CDR3 loop spans 14 amino acids. CDR1 and CDR2 (germline): MGHRA, YSYEKL. With V trimmed by 4 bases and J by 3 bases, 1 base remained unmatched. Here the CDR3 reads CASSPDRGYNEQFF. The CDR3 DNA reads as TGCGCCAGCAGCCCGGACAGGGGCTACAATGAGCAGTTCTTC.

This rearrangement joins TRBV7-3 to TRBJ2-1; 7 bases are shared with TRBD2. Germline CDR1 is SGHTA and CDR2 is FQGTGA. V gave up 5 bases and J gave up 7 bases; unmatched junction bases: 11. CDR3 size: 15 residues. CDR3: CASSPGLEWLNEQFF. The CDR3 DNA sequence: TGTGCCAGCAGCCCAGGACTAGAGTGGTTGAATGAGCAGTTCTTC.

The DNA of the CDR3 is TGTGCCAGCAGTGAAGCTACCCCTAGCGGGAGATCCTACGAGCAGTACTTC. It yields the protein CASSEATPSGRSYEQYF. The gene calls are TRBV6-1 and TRBJ2-7; 10 positions agree with TRBD2. J gave up 1 base and V 0 bases, and 6 bases lay outside the gene matches. The CDR3 totals 17 residues. Germline CDR1 is MNHNS and CDR2 is SASEGT.

The gene calls are TRBV4-1 and TRBJ2-7; D may be TRBD1 or TRBD2 (5 bases each). Trimming removed 0 bases at V and 2 bases at J, with 5 bases between. This CDR3 spans 13 amino acids. The germline V gene has CDR1 MGHRA and CDR2 YSYEKL. The CDR3 protein is CASSQEGAYEQYF. CDR3 sequence (DNA): TGCGCCAGCAGCCAAGAGGGGGCCTACGAGCAGTACTTC.

The chain employs TRBV5-1 and TRBJ2-3; 9 bases are a match to TRBD2. This CDR3 contains 15 residues. The trim removed 0 bases at V and 6 bases at J, leaving 5 bases unmatched. Per germline, CDR1 SGHRS and CDR2 YFSETQ. The CDR3 DNA is TGCGCCAGCAGCTTGGAGGGGACTAGCTTGGATACGCAGTATTTT. Its protein product is CASSLEGTSLDTQYF.

This clone was observed a handful of times. The chain has TRBV5-5 and TRBJ1-1, with 7 positions matching TRBD1. Losses at the gene ends were 3 bases for V and 5 bases for J; bases not matched to a gene: 10. CDR3 length equals 15 residues. Germline CDR1 reads SGHKS; CDR2 reads YYEKEE (reference sequence). CDR3 protein: CASSWGTVGQTEAFF. The CDR3 region has the DNA TGTGCCAGCAGCTGGGGGACAGTAGGACAAACTGAAGCTTTCTTT.

This chain joins TRBV6-5 and TRBJ2-2, with a possible D match to TRBD1 (6 bases). The CDR3 length is 16 residues. The germline V gene has CDR1 MNHEY and CDR2 SVGAGI. The germline V and J ends were trimmed by 2 bases and 6 bases, with 16 bases remaining between them. The CDR3 DNA follows: TGTGCCAGCAGTTACCAACTGACAGGCAACGCCGGGGAGCTGTTTTTT. Protein product: CASSYQLTGNAGELFF.

V and J are TRBV20-1 and TRBJ2-7; D not resolved. Deletions cut 3 bases from V and 3 bases from J, with 12 bases between. The CDR3 spans 13 residues. From germline, CDR1 is DFQATT and CDR2 SNEGSKA (reference sequence). In nucleotides, the CDR3 is TGCAGTGCTAGTGAGGTGATAGACTACGAGCAGTACTTC. Amino acid sequence: CSASEVIDYEQYF.

The chain carries TRBV30 and TRBJ2-7; TRBD2 agrees at 9 bases. Per the germline V gene, CDR1 is GTSNPN and CDR2 is SVGIG (reference sequence). Trimming took 0 bases from V and 1 from J; bases not matched to a gene: 10. The CDR3 is 17 amino acids. The CDR3 DNA follows: TGTGCCTGGAGTGTACGGCAAGGGACTAGCTGGTCCTACGAGCAGTACTTC. It yields the protein CAWSVRQGTSWSYEQYF. Supplemented by reference TRBV30 and TRBJ2-7, the full variable domain reads SQTIHQWPATLVQPVGSPLSLECTVEGTSNPNLYWYRQAAGRGLQLLFYSVGIGQISSEVPQNLSASRPQDRQFILSSKKLLLSDSGFYLCAWSVRQGTSWSYEQYFGPGTRLTVT.

CDR3 loop: CASSRGLAGAQETQYF. The DNA for the CDR3 is TGTGCCAGCAGCCGGGGACTAGCGGGGGCACAAGAGACCCAGTACTTC. This chain links TRBV7-2 with TRBJ2-5; the match to TRBD2 covers 14 bases. V trimming: 5 bases; J trimming: 2 bases; junction bases outside the gene matches: 4. The length of the CDR3 is 16 residues. Looked up from germline, CDR1 is SGHTA and CDR2 is FQGNSA.